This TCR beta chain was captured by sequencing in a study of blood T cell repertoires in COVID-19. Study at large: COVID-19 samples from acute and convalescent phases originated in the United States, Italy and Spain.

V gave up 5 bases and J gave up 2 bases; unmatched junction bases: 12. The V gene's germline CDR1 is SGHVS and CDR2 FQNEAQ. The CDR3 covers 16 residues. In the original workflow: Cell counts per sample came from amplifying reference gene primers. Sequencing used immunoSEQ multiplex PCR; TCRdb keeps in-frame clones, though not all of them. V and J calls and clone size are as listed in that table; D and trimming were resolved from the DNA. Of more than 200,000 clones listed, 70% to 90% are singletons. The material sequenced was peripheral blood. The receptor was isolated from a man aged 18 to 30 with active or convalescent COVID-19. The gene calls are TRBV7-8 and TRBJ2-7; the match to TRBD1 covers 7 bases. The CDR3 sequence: CASSPQGGLRPYEQYF. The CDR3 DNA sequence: TGTGCCAGCAGCCCACAAGGGGGCCTTAGGCCCTACGAGCAGTACTTC.